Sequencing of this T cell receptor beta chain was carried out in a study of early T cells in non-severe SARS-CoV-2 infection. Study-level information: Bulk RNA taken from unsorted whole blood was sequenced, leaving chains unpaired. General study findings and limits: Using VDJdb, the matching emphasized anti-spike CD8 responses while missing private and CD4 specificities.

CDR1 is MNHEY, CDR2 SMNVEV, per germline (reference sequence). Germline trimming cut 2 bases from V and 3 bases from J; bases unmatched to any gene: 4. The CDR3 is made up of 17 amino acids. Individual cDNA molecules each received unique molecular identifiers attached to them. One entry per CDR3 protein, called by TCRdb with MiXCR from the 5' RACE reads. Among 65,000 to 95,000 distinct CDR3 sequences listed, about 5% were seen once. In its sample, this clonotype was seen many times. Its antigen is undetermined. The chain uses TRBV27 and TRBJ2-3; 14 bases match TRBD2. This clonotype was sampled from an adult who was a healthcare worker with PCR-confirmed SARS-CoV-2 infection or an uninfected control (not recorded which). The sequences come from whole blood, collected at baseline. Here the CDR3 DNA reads TGTGCCAGCAGTTTAAGACTAGCGGGAGGGCCAACAGATACGCAGTATTTT. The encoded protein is CASSLRLAGGPTDTQYF.